A selection of T cell receptor beta chains follows, all from one sample in a study of preoperative IRX-2 immunotherapy in early breast cancer. The method was immunoSEQ multiplex PCR; TCRdb's version includes in-frame clones alone and lacks a portion of them. This table has 95,000 to 100,000 clones, roughly 90% appearing once. The sequenced sample was tumor tissue, obtained after IRX-2 immunotherapy. These receptors all come from a human donor with breast cancer. The CDR3 runs from the conserved cysteine through the conserved F or W. The D gene is left open where the match is weak. Clone size is not always given. Where it is, it says once, few, many or a class for expanded clones.

>.|TRBJ1-5|.|TRBV19
TGTGCCAGTACTGAATTTCGGTCCGGGGCCCAGCATTTT
CASTEFRSGAQHF
>.|TRBJ2-4|TRBD2|TRBV28
TGTGCCAGCGGCCCGGGAGGGCCAGAAAACATTCAGTACTTC
CASGPGGPENIQYF
>.|TRBJ2-5|.|TRBV28
TGTGCCAGCAGTTTAATAGGTTTTGTACTACAAGAGACCCAGTACTTC
CASSLIGFVLQETQYF
>.|TRBJ2-5|.|TRBV11-3
TGTGCCAGCAGCTTAGGAAGGGGAGTGGAGGAGACCCAGTACTTC
CASSLGRGVEETQYF
>.|TRBJ1-5|.|TRBV19
TGTGCCAGTAATTCACGGTTCAATCAGCCCCAGCATTTT
CASNSRFNQPQHF
>.|TRBJ2-7|TRBD2|TRBV6-8
TGTGCCATCAGGATAGCGGGAGGGCCTGGGTACGAGCAGTACTTC
CAIRIAGGPGYEQYF
>.|TRBJ1-5|.|TRBV28
TGTGCCAGCAGTTTATATCGGGGAGGCAGCAATCAGCCCCAGCATTTT
CASSLYRGGSNQPQHF
>.|TRBJ1-3|.|TRBV19
TGTGCCAGCCAGAGGGACGGTCCGGCCATATATTTT
CASQRDGPAIYF
>once|TRBJ2-3|.|TRBV4-1
TGCGCCAGCAGCCCGGAGGGGGGGGGCTGGACGCAGTATTTT
CASSPEGGGWTQYF
>.|TRBJ2-7|TRBD1|TRBV6-8
TGTGCCAGCAGTTCCACCGGGACAGGGGACTACGAGCAGTACTTC
CASSSTGTGDYEQYF